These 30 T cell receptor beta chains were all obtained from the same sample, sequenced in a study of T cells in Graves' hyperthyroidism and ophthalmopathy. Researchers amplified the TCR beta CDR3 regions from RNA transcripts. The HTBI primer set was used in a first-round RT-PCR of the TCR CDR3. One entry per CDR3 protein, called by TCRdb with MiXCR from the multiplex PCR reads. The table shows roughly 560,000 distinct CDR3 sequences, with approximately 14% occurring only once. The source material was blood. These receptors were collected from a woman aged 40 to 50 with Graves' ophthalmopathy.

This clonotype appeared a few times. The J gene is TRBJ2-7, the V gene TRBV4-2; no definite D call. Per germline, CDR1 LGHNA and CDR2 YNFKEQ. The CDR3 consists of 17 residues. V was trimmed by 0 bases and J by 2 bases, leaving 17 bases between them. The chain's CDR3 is CASSQDLGVRRAYEQYF. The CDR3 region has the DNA TGTGCCAGCAGCCAAGATCTTGGGGTTCGGCGTGCCTACGAGCAGTACTTC.

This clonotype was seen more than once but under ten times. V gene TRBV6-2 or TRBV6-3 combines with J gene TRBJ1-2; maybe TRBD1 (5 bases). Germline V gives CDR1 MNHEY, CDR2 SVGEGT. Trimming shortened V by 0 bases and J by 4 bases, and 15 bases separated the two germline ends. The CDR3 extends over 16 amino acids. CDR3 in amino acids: CASSYSRDWDSYGYTF. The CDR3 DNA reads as TGTGCCAGCAGTTACTCCCGGGACTGGGATTCCTATGGCTACACCTTC.

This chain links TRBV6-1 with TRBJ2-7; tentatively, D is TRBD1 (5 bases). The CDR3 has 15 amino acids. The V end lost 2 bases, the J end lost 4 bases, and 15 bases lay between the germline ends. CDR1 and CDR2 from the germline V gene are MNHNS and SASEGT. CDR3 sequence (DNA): TGTGCCAGCAGTGAACGTCAGGGTCGTAGTTACGAGCAGTACTTC. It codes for CASSERQGRSYEQYF.

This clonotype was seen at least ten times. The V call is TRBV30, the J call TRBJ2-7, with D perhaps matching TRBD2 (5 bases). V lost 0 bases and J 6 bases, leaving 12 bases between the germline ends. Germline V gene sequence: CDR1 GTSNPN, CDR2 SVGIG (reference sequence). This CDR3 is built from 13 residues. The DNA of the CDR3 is TGTGCCTGGAGTGTAAGTCGGCGGGCCGAGCAGTACTTC. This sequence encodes CAWSVSRRAEQYF.

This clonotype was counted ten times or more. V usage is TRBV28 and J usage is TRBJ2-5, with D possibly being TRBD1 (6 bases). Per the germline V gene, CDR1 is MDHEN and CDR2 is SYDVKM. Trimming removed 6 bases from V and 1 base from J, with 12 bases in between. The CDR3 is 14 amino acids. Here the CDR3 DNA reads TGTGCCAGCAGCCTAGACAGGTTCCAAGAGACCCAGTACTTC. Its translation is CASSLDRFQETQYF.

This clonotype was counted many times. CDR3: CASSLEEGRWVNTEAFF. DNA of the CDR3: TGTGCCAGCAGCCTCGAGGAGGGGCGGTGGGTGAACACTGAAGCTTTCTTT. This chain links TRBV7-8 with TRBJ1-1, with a weak D call TRBD1 (5 bases). The CDR3 runs to 17 residues. The germline V and J ends were trimmed by 5 bases and 0 bases, with 19 bases remaining between them. The germline V gene encodes CDR1 SGHVS and CDR2 FQNEAQ. Drawing the rest from reference TRBV7-8 and TRBJ1-1, the complete variable domain is GAGVSQSPRYKVAKRGQDVALRCDPISGHVSLFWYQQALGQGPEFLTYFQNEAQLDKSGLPSDRFFAERPEGSVSTLKIQRTQQEDSAVYLCASSLEEGRWVNTEAFFGQGTRLTVV.

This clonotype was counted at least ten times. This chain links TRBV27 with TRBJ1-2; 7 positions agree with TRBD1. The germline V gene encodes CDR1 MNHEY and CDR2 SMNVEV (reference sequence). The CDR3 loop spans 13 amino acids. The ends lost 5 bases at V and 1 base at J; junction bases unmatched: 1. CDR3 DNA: TGTGCCAGCAGTCGACAGGGTAACTATGGCTACACCTTC. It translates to CASSRQGNYGYTF.

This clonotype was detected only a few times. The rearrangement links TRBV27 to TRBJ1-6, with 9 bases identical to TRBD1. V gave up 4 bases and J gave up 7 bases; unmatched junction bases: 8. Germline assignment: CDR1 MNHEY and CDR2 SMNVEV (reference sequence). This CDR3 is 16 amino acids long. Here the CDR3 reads CASSSRDRGWNSPLHF. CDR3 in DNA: TGTGCCAGCAGTTCACGAGACAGGGGGTGGAATTCACCCCTCCACTTT.

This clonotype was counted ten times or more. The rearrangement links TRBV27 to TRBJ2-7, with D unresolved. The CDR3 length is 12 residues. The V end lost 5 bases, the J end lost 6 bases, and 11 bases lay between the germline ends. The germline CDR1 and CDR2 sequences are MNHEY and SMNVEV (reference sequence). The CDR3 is CASSTRTLEQYF. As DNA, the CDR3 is TGTGCCAGCAGTACGCGGACGCTCGAGCAGTACTTC.

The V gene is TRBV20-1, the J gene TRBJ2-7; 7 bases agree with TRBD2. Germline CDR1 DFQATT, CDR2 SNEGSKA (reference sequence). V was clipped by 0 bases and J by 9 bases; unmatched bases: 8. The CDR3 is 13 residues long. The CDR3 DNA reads TGCAGTGCTAGAGATAGGCGGGGAGGGGTGCAGTACTTC. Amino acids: CSARDRRGGVQYF.

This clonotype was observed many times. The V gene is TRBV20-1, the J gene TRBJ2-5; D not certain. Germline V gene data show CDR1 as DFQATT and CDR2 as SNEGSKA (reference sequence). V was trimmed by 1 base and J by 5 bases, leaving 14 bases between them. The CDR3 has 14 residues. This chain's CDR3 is CSARGELGSETQYF. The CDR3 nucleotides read TGCAGTGCTAGAGGAGAGTTGGGCTCCGAGACCCAGTACTTC.

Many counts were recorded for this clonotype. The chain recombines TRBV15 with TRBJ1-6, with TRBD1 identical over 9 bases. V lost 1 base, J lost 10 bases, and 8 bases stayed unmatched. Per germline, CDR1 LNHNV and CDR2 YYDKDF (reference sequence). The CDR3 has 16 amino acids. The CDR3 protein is CATSRANRDRESPLHF. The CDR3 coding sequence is TGTGCCACCAGCAGAGCCAACCGGGACAGGGAATCACCCCTCCACTTT.

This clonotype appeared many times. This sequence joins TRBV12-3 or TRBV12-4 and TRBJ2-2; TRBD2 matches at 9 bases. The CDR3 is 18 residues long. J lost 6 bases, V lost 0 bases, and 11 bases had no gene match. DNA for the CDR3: TGTGCCAGCAGTTTAGCGCTAGCGGGGAGTGGAAACGCCGGGGAGCTGTTTTTT. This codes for CASSLALAGSGNAGELFF.

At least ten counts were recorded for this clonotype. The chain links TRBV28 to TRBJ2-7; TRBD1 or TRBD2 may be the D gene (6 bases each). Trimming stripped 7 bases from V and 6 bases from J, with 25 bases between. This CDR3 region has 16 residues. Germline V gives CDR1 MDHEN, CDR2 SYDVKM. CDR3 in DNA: TGTGCCAGCAACCCGGTGGGGGTAAGGGGGGAGTCCGAGCAGTACTTC. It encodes CASNPVGVRGESEQYF.

In DNA, the CDR3 is TGTGCCAGCAGTTTAGGTCCAGCGGGAGCTCGGTACGAGCAGTACTTC. This encodes CASSLGPAGARYEQYF. The rearrangement joins TRBV12-3 or TRBV12-4 to TRBJ2-7; TRBD2 agrees at 8 bases. V gave up 1 base and J gave up 4 bases; unmatched junction bases: 9. The CDR3 is made up of 16 amino acids.

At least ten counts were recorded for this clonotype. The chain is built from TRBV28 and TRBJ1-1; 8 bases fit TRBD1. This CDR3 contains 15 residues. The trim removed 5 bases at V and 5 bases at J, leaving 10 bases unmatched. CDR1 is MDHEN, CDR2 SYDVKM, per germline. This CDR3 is CASSPTDRAGTEAFF. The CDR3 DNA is TGTGCCAGCAGTCCTACGGACAGGGCAGGTACTGAAGCTTTCTTT.

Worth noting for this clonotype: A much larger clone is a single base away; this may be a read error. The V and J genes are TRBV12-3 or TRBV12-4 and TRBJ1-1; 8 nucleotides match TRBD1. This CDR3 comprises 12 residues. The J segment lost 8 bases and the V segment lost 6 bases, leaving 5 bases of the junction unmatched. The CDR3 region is CASSPRDREAFF. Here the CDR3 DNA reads TGTGCCAGCAGCCCCCGGGACAGGGAAGCTTTCTTT.

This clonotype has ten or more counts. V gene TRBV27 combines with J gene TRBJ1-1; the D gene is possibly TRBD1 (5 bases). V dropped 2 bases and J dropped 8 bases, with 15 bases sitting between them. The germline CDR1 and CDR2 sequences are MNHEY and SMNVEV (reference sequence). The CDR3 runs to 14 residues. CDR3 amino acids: CASSLKWKQEEAFF. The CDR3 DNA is TGTGCCAGCAGTTTAAAGTGGAAACAGGAAGAAGCTTTCTTT.

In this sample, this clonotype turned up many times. CDR3 region: CSAKHPDRVSYEQYF. CDR3 sequence (DNA): TGCAGTGCTAAACACCCGGACAGGGTATCCTACGAGCAGTACTTC. The rearrangement links TRBV20-1 to TRBJ2-7, with 8 nucleotides matching TRBD1. This CDR3 has 15 amino acids. With 4 bases clipped from V and 1 base from J, the junction kept 9 bases outside the gene matches. CDR1 and CDR2 from the germline V gene are DFQATT and SNEGSKA (reference sequence).

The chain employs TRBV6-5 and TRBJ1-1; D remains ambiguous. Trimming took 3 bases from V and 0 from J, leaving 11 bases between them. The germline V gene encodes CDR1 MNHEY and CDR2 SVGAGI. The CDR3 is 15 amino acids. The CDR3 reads CASSYEGRMNTEAFF. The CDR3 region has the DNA TGTGCCAGCAGTTATGAGGGAAGAATGAACACTGAAGCTTTCTTT.

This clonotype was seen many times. CDR3 DNA sequence: TGTGCCAGCAGCAAAGGGGACGGCTACGAGCAGTACTTC. Amino acids: CASSKGDGYEQYF. The chain has TRBV7-8 and TRBJ2-7; D is possibly TRBD1 or TRBD2 (5 bases each). The CDR3 totals 13 residues. Trimming took 5 bases from V and 3 from J, leaving 11 bases between them. Germline V gene lookup returns CDR1 SGHVS and CDR2 FQNEAQ.

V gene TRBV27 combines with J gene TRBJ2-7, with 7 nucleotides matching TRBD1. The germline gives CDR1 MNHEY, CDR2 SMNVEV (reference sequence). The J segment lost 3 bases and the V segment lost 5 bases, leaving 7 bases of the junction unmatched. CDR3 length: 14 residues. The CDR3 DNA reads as TGTGCCAGCAGTAACGACAGGGATTACTACGAGCAGTACTTC. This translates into CASSNDRDYYEQYF.

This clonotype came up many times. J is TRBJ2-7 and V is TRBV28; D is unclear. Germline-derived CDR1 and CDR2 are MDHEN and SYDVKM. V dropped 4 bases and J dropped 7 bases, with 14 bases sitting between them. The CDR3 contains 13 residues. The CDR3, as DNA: TGTGCCAGCAGTTCCCATACCACTTTGGAGCAGTACTTC. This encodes CASSSHTTLEQYF.

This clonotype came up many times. In nucleotides, the CDR3 is TGTGCCAGCAGCTTACCGGGTCAGGGAATTTACACCGGGGAGCTGTTTTTT. This encodes CASSLPGQGIYTGELFF. This chain connects TRBV11-1 to TRBJ2-2, with a weak D call TRBD1 (5 bases). Between the trimmed V and J ends, which lost 2 bases and 3 bases, there was a span of 16 bases. CDR1 and CDR2 (germline): SGHAT, FQDESV (reference sequence). The CDR3 has 17 residues. The full variable domain, its missing parts supplied by reference TRBV11-1 and TRBJ2-2, is EAEVAQSPRYKITEKSQAVAFWCDPISGHATLYWYRQILGQGPELLVQFQDESVVDDSQLPKDRFSAERLKGVDSTLKIQPAELGDSAMYLCASSLPGQGIYTGELFFGEGSRLTVL.

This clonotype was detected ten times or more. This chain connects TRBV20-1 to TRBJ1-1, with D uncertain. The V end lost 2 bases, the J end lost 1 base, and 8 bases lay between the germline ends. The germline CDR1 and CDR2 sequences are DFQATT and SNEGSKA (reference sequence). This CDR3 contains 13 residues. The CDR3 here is CSARFPTNTEAFF. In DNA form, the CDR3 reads TGCAGTGCTAGATTCCCGACGAACACTGAAGCTTTCTTT.

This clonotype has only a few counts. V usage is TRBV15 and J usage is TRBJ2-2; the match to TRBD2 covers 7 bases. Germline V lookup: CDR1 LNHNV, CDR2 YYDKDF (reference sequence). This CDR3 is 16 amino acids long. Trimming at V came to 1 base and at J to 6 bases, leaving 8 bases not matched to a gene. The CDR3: CATSRARGLAAGELFF. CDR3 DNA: TGTGCCACCAGCAGAGCCAGAGGGCTAGCGGCCGGGGAGCTGTTTTTT.

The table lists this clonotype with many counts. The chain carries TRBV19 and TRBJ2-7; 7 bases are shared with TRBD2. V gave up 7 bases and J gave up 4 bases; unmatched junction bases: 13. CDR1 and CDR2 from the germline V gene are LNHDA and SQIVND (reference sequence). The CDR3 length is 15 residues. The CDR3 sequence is CASTTQASGIYEQYF. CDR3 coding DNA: TGTGCCAGTACCACTCAAGCTAGCGGAATATACGAGCAGTACTTC.

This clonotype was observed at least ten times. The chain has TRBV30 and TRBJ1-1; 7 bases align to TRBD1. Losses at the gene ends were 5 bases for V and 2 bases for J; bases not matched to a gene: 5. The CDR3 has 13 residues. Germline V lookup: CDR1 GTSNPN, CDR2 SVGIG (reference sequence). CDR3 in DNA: TGTGCCTGGGGACGACAGGGTAACACTGAAGCTTTCTTT. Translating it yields CAWGRQGNTEAFF.

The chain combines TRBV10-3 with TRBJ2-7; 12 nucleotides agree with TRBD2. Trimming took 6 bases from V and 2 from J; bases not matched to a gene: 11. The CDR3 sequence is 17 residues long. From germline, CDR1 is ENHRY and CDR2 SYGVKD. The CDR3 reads CAISATSGSDAAYEQYF. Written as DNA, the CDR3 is TGTGCCATCAGCGCGACTAGCGGGAGCGATGCTGCCTACGAGCAGTACTTC.

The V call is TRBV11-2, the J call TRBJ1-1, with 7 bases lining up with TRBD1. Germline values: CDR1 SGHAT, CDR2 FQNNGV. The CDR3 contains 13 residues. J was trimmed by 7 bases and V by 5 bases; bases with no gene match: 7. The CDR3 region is CASSRDSRGEAFF. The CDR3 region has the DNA TGTGCCAGCAGCCGGGACAGCCGGGGTGAAGCTTTCTTT.